This TCR beta chain was captured in a study of PD-L1 blockade in urothelial cancer. Study-wide results and limits: Expansion of tumor-associated blood clones at 3 weeks was greater in durable-benefit patients.

The assay was immunoSEQ multiplex PCR, and TCRdb's table has in-frame clones only and misses some. Seen here are fewer than 75,000 clones, about 90% observed once, and the top ten hold 4.5%. With respect to this clone: The antigen remains unidentified.

Regarding time point: pretreatment peripheral blood. This receptor was taken from a man aged 65-85 years with urothelial cancer. Here the sequenced sample was PBMCs, taken around atezolizumab (anti-PD-L1) treatment.

CDR3 amino acids: CASSLSASGRKDGELFF. CDR3 DNA sequence: TGCGCCAGCAGCTTAAGCGCTAGCGGGAGAAAGGACGGGGAGCTGTTTTTT. V gene TRBV5-1 combines with J gene TRBJ2-2; TRBD2 agrees at 10 bases. Germline-derived CDR1 and CDR2 are SGHRS and YFSETQ. This CDR3 contains 17 residues. Trimming took 2 bases from V and 7 from J; bases not matched to a gene: 11.